This TCR beta chain comes out of a study of memory CD4+ T cells and cytomegalovirus serostatus. Overall study findings and caveats: Suggested: most of the CMV-linked TCR signature lies in CD4+ memory cells.

On this clone itself: Antigen specificity is unknown.

The sort gate was single viable CD3+CD4+CD8-CD45RO+ cells for memory CD4+ T cells. Donors' CMV status reflects serum IgG against pp150, pp28, p38, p52. As originally analysed: Out-of-frame sequences were removed, leaving roughly 2,200,000 distinct TCRbeta sequences. The data were produced by immunoSEQ multiplex PCR, yet TCRdb's version contains in-frame clones alone and is incomplete. V, J and clone size were drawn from that table, and D and trimming were deduced from the DNA. Among under 75,000 clones listed, over 60% were seen once. With 4 bases removed from V and 3 bases from J, the gap between germline ends came to 11 bases. The CDR3 is made up of 14 amino acids. Germline assignment: CDR1 SGHRS and CDR2 YFSETQ.

The V gene is TRBV5-1, the J gene TRBJ2-1; TRBD1 is a possible D gene (5 bases). The sequenced sample consisted of memory CD4+ T cells from blood. This TCR was sampled from an adult in good health and CMV-seronegative. Some clones in this sample may be carry-over from other donors' samples. The chain's CDR3 is CASSTGQGYNEQFF. CDR3 coding DNA: TGCGCCAGCAGCACTGGGCAGGGCTACAATGAGCAGTTCTTC.